These 15 T cell receptor beta chains came from one sample sequenced in a study of cytomegalovirus exposure and HLA in healthy donors. Both 60 Vbeta primers and 13 Jbeta primers went into the PCR. TCRdb's copy holds only in-frame clones and misses some; the assay was immunoSEQ multiplex PCR. The repertoire includes 90,000 or so clones, 82% of them detected once, and around 3.7% sits in the top ten. The sample consisted of PBMCs. These receptors were collected from a man younger than 45 in good health and CMV-seropositive.

The chain's CDR3 is CASSLDHGSSGRETQYF. CDR3 bases: TGTGCCAGCAGCTTAGATCATGGGAGTAGCGGGAGGGAGACCCAGTACTTC. The chain is built from TRBV11-2 and TRBJ2-5; 10 bases match TRBD2. Germline values: CDR1 SGHAT, CDR2 FQNNGV. The V gene end was trimmed by 0 bases and the J gene end by 5 bases; junction bases not matched to a gene: 9. The CDR3 has 17 amino acids.

The chain has TRBV9 and TRBJ2-7, with D possibly matching TRBD2 (6 bases). CDR3 length: 15 amino acids. The V gene lost 0 bases and the J gene lost 0 bases, with 10 bases spanning the gap. Germline lookup yields CDR1 SGDLS and CDR2 YYNGEE. The CDR3 region is CASSVGGVSSYEQYF. In DNA form, the CDR3 reads TGTGCCAGCAGCGTAGGGGGGGTGAGCTCCTACGAGCAGTACTTC.

CDR3 amino acids: CASRPGVPNEKLFF. In DNA form, the CDR3 reads TGTGCCAGCAGGCCAGGGGTACCTAATGAAAAACTGTTTTTT. The gene calls are TRBV27 and TRBJ1-4; a possible D gene is TRBD1 (6 bases). The germline V gene has CDR1 MNHEY and CDR2 SMNVEV (reference sequence). V was pared by 6 bases and J by 3 bases, with 11 bases between. This CDR3 comprises 14 residues.

This chain joins TRBV5-1 and TRBJ2-1; 11 nucleotides align to TRBD2. The CDR3 is 15 residues long. The V segment lost 0 bases and the J segment 8 bases; nucleotides outside the gene matches: 4. In germline, CDR1 is SGHRS, CDR2 YFSETQ. The CDR3 nucleotides read TGCGCCAGCAGCTTGGCTAGCGGGAGGACGTATGAGCAGTTCTTC. It encodes CASSLASGRTYEQFF.

The chain links TRBV18 to TRBJ2-5, with 11 bases identical to TRBD1. V lost 0 bases, J lost 1 base, and 4 bases stayed unmatched. Germline-derived CDR1 and CDR2 are KGHSH and LQKENI. This CDR3 region has 17 residues. The CDR3 nucleotides are TGTGCCAGCTCACCACCTCGTGGACAGGGGGCCCAAGAGACCCAGTACTTC. It specifies CASSPPRGQGAQETQYF.

This clone was seen a few times. The rearrangement uses TRBV4-3 and TRBJ1-4; 11 bases are a match to TRBD1. The CDR3 contains 16 residues. From germline, CDR1 is LGHNA and CDR2 YSLEER. The ends lost 3 bases at V and 7 bases at J; junction bases unmatched: 7. The CDR3 DNA is TGCGCCAGCAGCCACCTTCCCGGGACAGGGGGTGAAAAACTGTTTTTT. Its translation: CASSHLPGTGGEKLFF.

V gene TRBV5-1 combines with J gene TRBJ2-2, with D possibly TRBD1 on 8 matching bases. The germline V and J ends were trimmed by 3 bases and 0 bases, with 12 bases remaining between them. Germline assignment: CDR1 SGHRS and CDR2 YFSETQ. This CDR3 is built from 16 residues. This CDR3 is CASSSGGQANTGELFF. The CDR3 DNA sequence: TGCGCCAGCAGCTCGGGGGGACAGGCGAACACCGGGGAGCTGTTTTTT.

This clone was counted only a few times. V and J are TRBV9 and TRBJ1-3; TRBD1 might be the D (6 bases). The germline V gene encodes CDR1 SGDLS and CDR2 YYNGEE. The germline V and J ends were trimmed by 3 bases and 0 bases, with 10 bases remaining between them. The length of the CDR3 is 15 residues. CDR3 protein: CASSARGYSGNTIYF. The CDR3 nucleotides read TGTGCCAGCAGCGCCAGGGGCTACTCTGGAAACACCATATATTTT.

The J gene is TRBJ1-1, the V gene TRBV23-1, with D uncertain. TRBV23-1 is an ORF for which the function is uncertain. The CDR3 is 14 residues long. V dropped 11 bases and J dropped 4 bases, with 20 bases sitting between them. CDR3 bases: TGCGCCGGCCGAGAGAGGGCAGAGAGCACTGAAGCTTTCTTT. Translation: CAGRERAESTEAFF.

This clone came up a few times. V usage is TRBV10-2 and J usage is TRBJ2-7; D gene ambiguous. This CDR3 has 12 amino acids. Germline values: CDR1 WSHSY, CDR2 SAAADI. V was clipped by 7 bases and J by 2 bases, with 9 bases between them. The CDR3 nucleotides read TGCGCCAGCAAAGTTGGGCCCTACGAGCAGTACTTC. Amino acid sequence: CASKVGPYEQYF.

The V gene is TRBV4-1, the J gene TRBJ2-1, with 9 bases that match TRBD2. CDR3 length: 16 residues. Germline CDR1 MGHRA, CDR2 YSYEKL. Trimming at V came to 1 base and at J to 2 bases, leaving 3 bases not matched to a gene. CDR3 amino acids: CASSQVSSGTYNEQFF. For the CDR3, the DNA is TGCGCCAGCAGCCAAGTATCTAGCGGGACCTACAATGAGCAGTTCTTC.

In DNA, the CDR3 is TGTGCCAGTAGCTTCTGGGCAGAAGGAGGCTACACCTTC. Amino acid sequence: CASSFWAEGGYTF. The chain has TRBV19 and TRBJ1-2; D is unresolved. Germline values: CDR1 LNHDA, CDR2 SQIVND (reference sequence). Between the trimmed V and J ends, which lost 6 bases and 8 bases, there was a span of 16 bases. This CDR3 comprises 13 residues. Looking up the rest from reference TRBV19 and TRBJ1-2 gives the full variable domain: DGGITQSPKYLFRKEGQNVTLSCEQNLNHDAMYWYRQDPGQGLRLIYYSQIVNDFQKGDIAEGYSVSREKKESFPLTVTSAQKNPTAFYLCASSFWAEGGYTFGSGTRLTVV.

V gene TRBV30 combines with J gene TRBJ2-1; 9 nucleotides line up with TRBD2. CDR1 is GTSNPN, CDR2 SVGIG, per germline (reference sequence). The ends lost 3 bases at V and 3 bases at J; junction bases unmatched: 3. The CDR3 sequence is 14 residues long. CDR3 in DNA: TGTGCCTGGAGCGCTAGCGGGATCTACAATGAGCAGTTCTTC. It yields the protein CAWSASGIYNEQFF.

The V gene is TRBV6-6, the J gene TRBJ2-1; possibly TRBD1 for D (6 bases). The germline CDR1 and CDR2 sequences are MNHNY and SVGAGI (reference sequence). This CDR3 has 15 residues. V was clipped by 4 bases and J by 6 bases, with 16 bases between them. For the CDR3, the DNA is TGTGCCAGCAGTTCCCGGGACACCCGCGGCAATGAGCAGTTCTTC. Translating it yields CASSSRDTRGNEQFF.

This rearrangement joins TRBV18 to TRBJ1-6; the D gene is possibly TRBD1 (5 bases). The V end lost 1 base, the J end lost 5 bases, and 6 bases lay between the germline ends. The CDR3 totals 14 residues. From germline, CDR1 is KGHSH and CDR2 LQKENI. The CDR3 nucleotides read TGTGCCAGCTCACCACAAGGGGATAATTCACCCCTCCACTTT. Translated: CASSPQGDNSPLHF.